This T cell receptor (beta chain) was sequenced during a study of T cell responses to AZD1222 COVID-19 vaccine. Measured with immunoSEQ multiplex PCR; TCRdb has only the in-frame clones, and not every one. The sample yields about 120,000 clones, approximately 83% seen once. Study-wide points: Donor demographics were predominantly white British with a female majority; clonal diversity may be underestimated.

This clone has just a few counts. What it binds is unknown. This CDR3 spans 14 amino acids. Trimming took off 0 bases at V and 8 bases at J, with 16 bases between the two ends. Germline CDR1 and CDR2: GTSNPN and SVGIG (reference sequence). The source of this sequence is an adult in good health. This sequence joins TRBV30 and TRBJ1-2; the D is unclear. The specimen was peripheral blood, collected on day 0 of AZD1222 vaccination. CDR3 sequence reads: CAWSVGQFSRGYTF. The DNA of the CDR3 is TGTGCCTGGAGTGTTGGGCAGTTCTCTCGGGGCTACACCTTC.